The entry that follows covers one T cell receptor (beta chain) sequence. This clone was seen more than once but under ten times. Its antigen is still unknown. The sample holds no much larger clone one base away, and base qualities are not on file. The library was built by means of the immunoSEQ multiplex PCR assay. For the multiplex PCR, a mixture combining 60 forward primers for TCR Vbeta segments and 13 reverse primers for TCR Jbeta segments was used. A multiplex PCR assay on genomic DNA amplified the CDR3 region of rearranged TCR beta genes. Amplified TCR beta libraries were sequenced as 87-base-pair reads on the Illumina HiSeq System. In the original analysis: In a later analysis, 70 million to 95 million unique TCR beta chains were counted across the 500 to 850 repertoires, and approximately 11 million of these chains were shared by at least two donors. To remove PCR and sequencing errors, raw reads were error-corrected and collapsed into unique sequences using a nearest-neighbor algorithm that merged closely related sequences. CDR3 sequences were aligned to IMGT reference sequences to assign V, D and J gene segments. For a sequence to be retained, at least a six-nucleotide match to both a V gene segment and a J gene segment was required. A rearrangement was called productive if the CDR3 had no stop codons and remained in frame with V and J, and every other rearrangement was called non-productive. CDR3 was defined by IMGT convention, running from the second conserved V-encoded cysteine to the conserved J-encoded phenylalanine. The earlier analysis of 500 to 600 of the donors excluded sequences that lacked an unambiguous match to a single V gene segment. An earlier analysis of several hundred of the donors classified V segments as functional when productive rearrangements were above 56.7% and as segregating when the standard deviation between donors was above 5%. A statistical classification framework was developed to diagnose cytomegalovirus status using the catalog of TCR beta chain sequences. V and J gene assignment, in a later analysis, came from comparing TCR nucleotide sequences with IMGT/GENE-DB human TR gene sequences. The TCRdist pipeline was used in a later analysis to assign CDR3 sequences and most-parsimonious VDJ recombination scenarios. In a later analysis, each TCR beta chain was defined by its CDR3 amino acid sequence together with its V-gene family, and reads lacking a unique V-gene family were excluded. To address suspected cross-contamination and a sequencing artifact, a later analysis removed a few hundred highly shared, low-generation-probability nucleotide sequences. In a later analysis, a clonal expansion index for each public chain was calculated from normalized within-repertoire ranks of inferred template counts. Generation probabilities in a later analysis came from a VDJ recombination model fitted to out-of-frame rearrangements, and those results were checked against IGoR. In a later analysis, TCR-TCR, TCR-HLA and TCR-CMV co-occurrence was scored with hypergeometric tests, and a repertoire-size bias correction was applied to TCR pairs. A later analysis estimated false discovery rates by permuting HLA or CMV assignments 20 times. In a later analysis, co-occurring TCRs were grouped using DBSCAN, with TCRdist sequence similarity added in when clustering inside HLA-allele-positive subsets. Repertoires with fewer than 30,000 or more than 120,000 public chains were left out of co-occurrence clustering, as were about 5 repertoires with anomalous nucleotide sharing. The immuneACCESS repertoire file appears here via TCRdb, limited to in-frame rearrangements. These files lack a portion of the clones; in checked studies, under half of the deficit traces to unresolved V genes, and the cause of the others is not known. V and J calls and clone size are copied from that table; D and trimming were computed from the DNA. For this sample the table gives around 200,000 clones, of which roughly three quarters were detected only once. The top ten clonotypes cover over 2.5% of the sample.

In total, approximately 690 healthy bone marrow donors made up the cohort. At the time of sampling, every cohort member was nominally healthy, though immune exposures that went unrecorded were likely present. The donor was CMV seronegative and belonged to the group of under 400 seronegative cohort members. Each donor provided a peripheral blood sample, and peripheral blood mononuclear cells were used for TCR beta sequencing. Genomic DNA extraction from the blood cell samples was performed with the Qiagen DNeasy Blood Extraction Kit. The germline V gene yields SGHTA for CDR1 and FQGNSA for CDR2. The cysteine opens and the phenylalanine closes a CDR3 of 14 amino acids. The retained sequence is limited to the CDR3, 42 bases, with the frame set at the first base. The source of the sample is a study of cytomegalovirus exposure and HLA in healthy donors listed by TCRdb under 2017. Describing the broader study: An earlier analysis of approximately 640 of the donors reported approximately 270 Gb of sequence data and some 100 million unique TCR beta sequences from 150 million to 200 million T cells. To predict cytomegalovirus infection status, the study brought together high-throughput TCR immunosequencing, statistical association of individual TCRs with disease status, and machine learning. Across approximately 420 genotyped donors of the cohort, an average of approximately 200,000 unique TCR beta nucleotide sequences per donor were sequenced, and roughly a sixth of those sequences were non-productive. An early release that covered approximately 600 HLA-typed donors contained about 300 gigabases of sequencing data and tens of millions of unique TCR sequences. Every repertoire in the discovery cohort had been generated on one and the same sequencing platform. The study aimed to test whether cataloging public T cell receptors could reveal signatures of past pathogen exposure. Of the roughly 390 genotyped donors, more than 75% were placed in the genetic ancestry cluster associated with self-reported Caucasian donors. The study profiled the T cell repertoires of approximately 700 subjects by immunosequencing and related them to cytomegalovirus serostatus. A later analysis re-analyzed previously published TCR beta repertoires from about 730 donors and added high-resolution HLA genotyping to study TCR occurrence patterns. To decide whether each TCR beta V gene segment behaved as functional or pseudogenic, an earlier analysis of over 500 of the donors relied on high-throughput TCR beta sequencing. In addition to the first cohort of 666 subjects, a separate validation cohort of some 120 different subjects was used. HLA typing covered class I and class II loci at four-digit resolution. In a later genetic analysis, genome-wide SNP genotypes for 398 of the 666 donors were used, and that subset was treated as a discovery cohort. A handful of DR-DQ haplotypes were treated as single units for association and clustering because of strong linkage in the cohort. The number of typed donors differed by locus: roughly 629-640 for A, B, C, DRB1 and DQB1; 500 to 550 for DQA1; 606 for DPA1; and some 470 for DPB1. In the later analysis, no new phenotypic data were used to find candidate immune exposures; instead, reliance was placed on TCR beta sequences and their occurrence across donors. Donor age, sex, ethnicity and CMV serostatus were compiled together with the repertoire data.

What the work shows at the level of the full study, not this receptor alone: This cohort had only TCR beta chains sequenced, and the lack of alpha or paired-chain data limited which features could be detected. In vitro tests confirmed that a few of the cytomegalovirus-associated TCR beta chains recognize cytomegalovirus antigens. While some public TCRs were present in many individuals, most TCR sequences turned up only very rarely across donors. The classifier was reported to diagnose cytomegalovirus status with high specificity and sensitivity in both the original and validation cohorts. The study listed 164 TCR beta chains as associated with cytomegalovirus. Presence/absence analyses assumed roughly uniform sequencing depth across donors, an assumption that may not hold. A later analysis found that TCR association rates varied across HLA loci, with DRB1 alleles showing the most associated TCRs and HLA-C alleles the fewest. A later analysis found that most CMV-associated TCR beta chains appeared HLA-restricted, with HLA associations seemingly driven largely by CMV exposure. CMV serostatus was the only immune exposure information available for the cohort. An association between a missense DCLRE1C variant and V-gene and J-gene trimming of TCR beta chains was found in a later genetic analysis and replicated in an independent cohort. It was suggested by the authors that the approach could potentially be generalized to other disease states and immunological phenotypes. Compared with the approximately 700-donor mean, donors in an Asian-associated ancestry cluster had fewer N-insertions in productive TCRs, according to a later genetic analysis. A further reported finding was that TCR beta sequences accurately predicted the HLA-A and HLA-B alleles for most subjects in the first cohort. Some IMGT-functional V segments, including TRBV6-2 and TRBV6-3, could not be told apart with the 87-base-pair reads, so those segments were excluded. Specific HLA alleles were associated with 16,951 TCR beta sequences at a false discovery rate of 0.05 in a later analysis. When HLA alleles, especially DR and DQ, strongly co-occurred, attributing TCR associations to individual alleles was difficult. A later analysis reported that several top co-occurrence clusters appeared linked to parvovirus B19, influenza, CMV and Epstein-Barr virus. Linkage disequilibrium might explain the correlated functional status among segregating V segments, but an unknown experimental factor could not be ruled out. In an earlier analysis of 500 to 650 of the donors, most TCR beta V segments appeared in productive rearrangements about 87% or about 30% of the time, broadly matching IMGT annotations. Because counts were too low, some 17 rarely observed V segments, including chromosome 9 orphons, were left out of the earlier analysis of a few hundred of the donors. Compared with equally common non-associated chains, HLA-associated TCR beta chains in a later analysis were more clonally expanded and had lower generation probabilities. Because some donors lacked HLA typing at each locus, the association tests relied only on the typed subset. A group of highly shared sequence variants was considered likely to be a technical artifact of the sequencing pipeline.

The chain joins TRBV7-2 to TRBJ2-5; TRBD1 is a weak D gene call, 6 bases matching. The J call is uncertain, as TRBJ2-7 better fits the DNA end. Sequencing input: PBMCs. The sequence came from a male donor in good health and CMV-seronegative. The CDR3 region reads CASSLGQSSYEQYF. The DNA is TGTGCCAGCAGCCTAGGACAGAGCTCCTACGAGCAGTACTTC.